Below, 32 T cell receptor beta chains from the same sample are listed, as sequenced in a study of blood T cell repertoires in COVID-19. Libraries were prepared by immunoSEQ multiplex PCR; TCRdb keeps only in-frame clonotypes and omits some of them. The sample carries 140,000 to 150,000 clones, roughly 84% recorded once. Sequencing was done on a sample of PBMCs or T cells enriched from blood (not recorded which). Every receptor here comes from a woman aged 45-59 years who had been exposed to COVID-19.

This chain uses TRBV19 with TRBJ1-5, with unresolved D. CDR1 and CDR2 from the germline V gene are LNHDA and SQIVND (reference sequence). V was clipped by 1 base and J by 4 bases, with 23 bases between them. The CDR3 is 19 amino acids. In nucleotides, the CDR3 is TGTGCCAGTAGTATAGCCGAGACAAGATTCCCCCACAGAAATCAGCCCCAGCATTTT. Translating it yields CASSIAETRFPHRNQPQHF.

The chain has TRBV19 and TRBJ2-1; 10 bases line up with TRBD2. The CDR3 has 17 residues. The V gene's germline CDR1 is LNHDA and CDR2 SQIVND (reference sequence). The V gene end was trimmed by 4 bases and the J gene end by 4 bases; junction bases not matched to a gene: 10. This chain's CDR3 is CASSSPPGSGRYNEQFF. The CDR3 coding sequence is TGTGCCAGTAGTAGTCCTCCGGGTAGCGGGAGGTACAATGAGCAGTTCTTC.

Regarding this clone: The same CDR3 also results from other DNA sequences found in this sample. The chain is built from TRBV3-1 (or the pseudogene TRBV3-2) and TRBJ2-7; 8 bases map to TRBD1. There are 16 residues in the CDR3. The V gene's germline CDR1 is LGHDT and CDR2 YNNKEL (reference sequence). V lost 1 base to trimming and J lost 5 bases; unmatched junction nucleotides: 10. CDR3 nucleotide sequence: TGTGCCAGCAGCCAAGGGCGACAGGGGTGGGGGGACGAGCAGTACTTC. Amino acids: CASSQGRQGWGDEQYF.

V is TRBV10-2 and J is TRBJ1-5; D may be TRBD1 (5 bases). The CDR3 contains 15 residues. CDR1 and CDR2 (germline): WSHSY, SAAADI. Trimming removed 4 bases from V and 6 bases from J, with 16 bases in between. The chain's CDR3 is CASSVGKGGGQPQHF. CDR3 coding DNA: TGCGCCAGCAGTGTAGGAAAGGGCGGGGGTCAGCCCCAGCATTTT.

The chain has TRBV9 and TRBJ2-7; 9 bases map to TRBD1. The V gene end was trimmed by 1 base and the J gene end by 6 bases; junction bases not matched to a gene: 8. Germline values: CDR1 SGDLS, CDR2 YYNGEE. This CDR3 is 15 amino acids long. This chain's CDR3 is CASSVRGTGFGEQYF. The CDR3 region has the DNA TGTGCCAGCAGCGTAAGGGGGACAGGGTTTGGCGAGCAGTACTTC. The full variable domain, its missing parts supplied by reference TRBV9 and TRBJ2-7, is DSGVTQTPKHLITATGQRVTLRCSPRSGDLSVYWYQQSLDQGLQFLIQYYNGEERAKGNILERFSAQQFPDLHSELNLSSLELGDSALYFCASSVRGTGFGEQYFGPGTRLTVT.

The V and J genes are TRBV14 and TRBJ2-1; weak D call: TRBD2 (7 bases). The germline CDR1 and CDR2 sequences are SGHDN and FVKESK. The CDR3 totals 15 residues. Trimming took off 2 bases at V and 4 bases at J, with 12 bases between the two ends. CDR3 in amino acids: CASSQPAGTYNEQFF. CDR3 bases: TGTGCCAGCAGCCAACCAGCGGGGACATACAATGAGCAGTTCTTC.

This chain joins TRBV19 and TRBJ2-7; 8 nucleotides align to TRBD1. Looked up from germline, CDR1 is LNHDA and CDR2 is SQIVND (reference sequence). J gave up 6 bases and V 4 bases, and 20 bases lay outside the gene matches. The CDR3 extends over 18 amino acids. The CDR3 bases are TGTGCCAGTAGTAGCGGGACAGGATCTTCCTGGAAATCATCCGAGCAGTACTTC. Translating gives CASSSGTGSSWKSSEQYF.

This chain joins TRBV29-1 and TRBJ2-7, with 11 bases matching TRBD1. CDR3 length: 15 amino acids. Germline lookup yields CDR1 SQVTM and CDR2 ANQGSEA. J lost 3 bases, V lost 6 bases, and 10 bases had no gene match. This chain's CDR3 is CSVRGRGQGVYEQYF. In nucleotides, the CDR3 is TGCAGCGTAAGAGGGAGGGGACAGGGGGTCTACGAGCAGTACTTC.

This clone was seen only a few times. The rearrangement uses TRBV4-2 and TRBJ1-6, with D unresolved. Germline assignment: CDR1 LGHNA and CDR2 YNFKEQ. The V end was cut by 1 base, the J end by 5 bases, with 9 bases between. The CDR3 spans 15 residues. The CDR3: CASSQVEGNNSPLHF. CDR3 sequence (DNA): TGTGCCAGCAGCCAAGTCGAGGGAAATAATTCACCCCTCCACTTT.

This chain joins TRBV27 and TRBJ2-7; D is undetermined. Trimming left V 3 bases short and J 7 bases short, with 7 bases between. CDR3 length: 11 amino acids. CDR1 is MNHEY and CDR2 is SMNVEV in the germline V gene (reference sequence). The CDR3 sequence: CASSFGLEQYF. The DNA of the CDR3 is TGTGCCAGCAGTTTCGGGTTAGAGCAGTACTTC.

This clone was detected a few times. This sequence joins TRBV30 and TRBJ1-2; TRBD1 matches 9 bases. Germline loops: CDR1 GTSNPN, CDR2 SVGIG (reference sequence). Trimming at V came to 2 bases and at J to 8 bases, leaving 12 bases not matched to a gene. CDR3 length: 15 residues. CDR3 nucleotides: TGTGCCTGGAGTACAGGGACAGGGCCTTGGAGGGGCTACACCTTC. Protein sequence: CAWSTGTGPWRGYTF.

This chain connects TRBV29-1 to TRBJ1-2; tentatively, D is TRBD1 (6 bases). The CDR3 sequence is 14 residues long. Trimming cost V 5 bases and J 3 bases, with 16 bases left between them. Germline loops: CDR1 SQVTM, CDR2 ANQGSEA. CDR3 protein: CSVPGGGGHYGYTF. CDR3 in DNA: TGCAGCGTTCCCGGGGGCGGGGGCCACTATGGCTACACCTTC.

The rearrangement links TRBV6-1 to TRBJ1-6; D uncertain. Germline loops: CDR1 MNHNS, CDR2 SASEGT. V lost 2 bases to trimming and J lost 2 bases, with 13 bases between them. This CDR3 has 17 residues. This CDR3 is CASSERYPRTYNSPLHF. CDR3 DNA: TGTGCCAGCAGTGAACGGTACCCGAGAACCTATAATTCACCCCTCCACTTT.

V and J are TRBV27 and TRBJ1-1; D gene ambiguous. The V gene's germline CDR1 is MNHEY and CDR2 SMNVEV (reference sequence). Trimming stripped 5 bases from V and 0 bases from J, with 10 bases between. The CDR3 runs 14 residues. The chain's CDR3 is CASSPSLLNTEAFF. CDR3 in DNA: TGTGCCAGCAGTCCCTCACTATTGAACACTGAAGCTTTCTTT.

This clone was found a few times. The chain combines TRBV12-3 or TRBV12-4 with TRBJ1-2; no definite D call. V was shortened by 3 bases and J by 8 bases, with 4 bases between the two germline ends. This CDR3 spans 10 amino acids. CDR3 in amino acids: CASSLSGYTF. The CDR3 DNA follows: TGTGCCAGCAGTTTGTCAGGCTACACCTTC.

The genes are TRBV10-3 and TRBJ2-7; 7 bases agree with TRBD2. This CDR3 region has 16 residues. V shed 6 bases and J 6 bases; nucleotides not matched to a gene: 17. Per germline, CDR1 ENHRY and CDR2 SYGVKD. The CDR3: CAISFRPGLTSSEQYF. DNA for the CDR3: TGTGCCATCAGCTTCCGACCGGGACTAACTTCATCCGAGCAGTACTTC.

The rearrangement uses TRBV18 and TRBJ1-1; 7 bases are shared with TRBD1. CDR3 length: 19 residues. Germline V CDR1 and CDR2: KGHSH, LQKENI. V dropped 6 bases and J dropped 1; count of bases not matched to a gene: 20. The DNA for the CDR3 is TGTGCCAGCTCCCACACCTTCGGCGGACAGGCCCACGGGAACACTGAAGCTTTCTTT. Its translation is CASSHTFGGQAHGNTEAFF.

This clone appeared a few times. V usage is TRBV7-2 and J usage is TRBJ2-5; 9 bases are a match to TRBD2. V was pared by 5 bases and J by 4 bases, with 2 bases of the junction left unmatched. The CDR3 has 13 residues. Germline V gives CDR1 SGHTA, CDR2 FQGNSA. CDR3 nucleotide sequence: TGTGCCAGCAGCCTGCGGGAGGGAGAGACCCAGTACTTC. Translation: CASSLREGETQYF.

The chain links TRBV27 to TRBJ2-6; 8 positions agree with TRBD1. The CDR3 has 16 amino acids. In germline, CDR1 is MNHEY, CDR2 SMNVEV (reference sequence). V dropped 5 bases and J dropped 1; count of bases not matched to a gene: 4. CDR3 region: CASSLNRGSGANVLTF. The CDR3 DNA reads as TGTGCCAGCAGTCTAAACAGGGGGTCTGGGGCCAACGTCCTGACTTTC.

This clone has just one count. This chain joins TRBV9 and TRBJ2-1; 7 bases match TRBD1. V gave up 4 bases and J gave up 8 bases; unmatched junction bases: 9. Germline CDR1 SGDLS, CDR2 YYNGEE. The CDR3 has 14 residues. CDR3 sequence reads: CASSTRQGWDEQFF. The CDR3 coding sequence is TGTGCCAGCAGCACCAGACAGGGTTGGGATGAGCAGTTCTTC.

This clone was seen once. The chain has TRBV5-1 and TRBJ2-2; no clear D gene. The V gene lost 4 bases and the J gene lost 1 base, with 17 bases spanning the gap. The CDR3 has 17 residues. The germline gives CDR1 SGHRS, CDR2 YFSETQ. CDR3 in amino acids: CASSLIFQTKNTGELFF. CDR3 DNA sequence: TGCGCCAGCAGCCTAATCTTCCAAACCAAGAACACCGGGGAGCTGTTTTTT.

The genes are TRBV6-5 and TRBJ1-6, with 8 bases that match TRBD1. This CDR3 is 14 amino acids long. Germline CDR1 reads MNHEY; CDR2 reads SVGAGI. J lost 9 bases, V lost 6 bases, and 7 bases had no gene match. Written as DNA, the CDR3 is TGTGCCAGCAGCCCGACAGGGGTATCTTCACCCCTCCACTTT. As protein: CASSPTGVSSPLHF.

This sequence joins TRBV20-1 and TRBJ2-7; perhaps TRBD2 as D (7 bases). CDR3 length equals 11 residues. Looked up from germline, CDR1 is DFQATT and CDR2 is SNEGSKA (reference sequence). V lost 5 bases, J lost 10 bases, and 15 bases lay in between. The CDR3 region has the DNA TGCAGTGCTGGGGGCGGGGGACGACAGTACTTC. Amino acids: CSAGGGGRQYF.

The chain uses TRBV19 and TRBJ2-4; 13 bases map to TRBD2. CDR3 length equals 14 residues. CDR1 and CDR2 from the germline V gene are LNHDA and SQIVND (reference sequence). Trimming removed 5 bases from V and 9 bases from J; junction bases left unmatched: 4. CDR3 sequence reads: CASSRTSGSSIQYF. CDR3 bases: TGTGCCAGTAGTCGGACTAGCGGGAGCTCCATTCAGTACTTC.

The rearrangement joins TRBV18 to TRBJ2-4, with 11 nucleotides matching TRBD2. The CDR3 length is 15 residues. Germline V gene lookup returns CDR1 KGHSH and CDR2 LQKENI. With V trimmed by 6 bases and J by 4 bases, 5 bases remained unmatched. The CDR3 DNA reads TGTGCCAGCTCTCCCGGACTAGCGGGTAAAAACATTCAGTACTTC. Protein sequence: CASSPGLAGKNIQYF.

Details on this clone: Additional DNA sequences in this sample encode the identical CDR3. This chain uses TRBV27 with TRBJ1-1; 8 positions match TRBD1. Germline values: CDR1 MNHEY, CDR2 SMNVEV (reference sequence). The CDR3 covers 13 residues. Germline trimming cut 7 bases from V and 2 bases from J; bases unmatched to any gene: 3. CDR3 in amino acids: CASTTGANTEAFF. The CDR3 DNA reads as TGTGCCAGCACGACAGGGGCCAACACTGAAGCTTTCTTT.

The chain couples TRBV10-3 to TRBJ2-7, with 9 nucleotides matching TRBD1. Unmatched junction bases numbered 13, after V lost 0 bases and J lost 7 bases. The CDR3 totals 17 residues. CDR1 is ENHRY, CDR2 SYGVKD, per germline. The DNA for the CDR3 is TGTGCCATCAGTGAGTCGCTGGGGACCGGCGACAGGGGGGAGCAGTACTTC. Its protein product is CAISESLGTGDRGEQYF.

V is TRBV29-1 and J is TRBJ2-7, with 7 bases identical to TRBD2. Germline trimming cut 3 bases from V and 2 bases from J; bases unmatched to any gene: 10. Per the germline V gene, CDR1 is SQVTM and CDR2 is ANQGSEA. The CDR3 is 15 residues long. This CDR3 reads CSVEIGGGYPYEQYF. The CDR3 nucleotides read TGCAGCGTTGAGATTGGGGGGGGTTATCCCTACGAGCAGTACTTC.

The genes are TRBV25-1 and TRBJ2-1; D call uncertain. The CDR3 has 15 residues. Trimming removed 4 bases from V and 5 bases from J, with 15 bases in between. Germline V lookup: CDR1 MGHDK, CDR2 SYGVNS. CDR3 nucleotide sequence: TGTGCCAGCAGTGGGGCCCTTTCCTTTAACAATGAGCAGTTCTTC. Protein: CASSGALSFNNEQFF.

The table lists this clone with a few counts. Written as DNA, the CDR3 is TGCGCCAGCAGCCAAGGAAACAGGGCTCCCCTCTATGGCTACACCTTC. Residues: CASSQGNRAPLYGYTF. J is TRBJ1-2 and V is TRBV4-3; TRBD1 might be the D (6 bases). From germline, CDR1 is LGHNA and CDR2 YSLEER. V lost 1 base and J lost 4, with 16 bases in between. The CDR3 spans 16 residues.

The rearrangement links TRBV12-3 or TRBV12-4 to TRBJ1-1; a possible D gene is TRBD1 (6 bases). Trimming took 5 bases from V and 8 from J, leaving 12 bases between them. The CDR3 has 12 amino acids. CDR3 bases: TGTGCCAGCAGTCCCCAGGGGCGGGAAGCTTTCTTT. Translation: CASSPQGREAFF.

This chain joins TRBV19 and TRBJ1-2; D unclear. Between the trimmed V and J ends, which lost 2 bases and 0 bases, there was a span of 16 bases. Germline CDR1 is LNHDA and CDR2 is SQIVND (reference sequence). The CDR3 is made up of 17 amino acids. The CDR3 loop reads CASSIREGPYSNYGYTF. The CDR3 nucleotides read TGTGCCAGTAGTATAAGGGAGGGCCCTTATTCTAACTATGGCTACACCTTC. The whole variable domain, remainder taken from reference TRBV19 and TRBJ1-2, is DGGITQSPKYLFRKEGQNVTLSCEQNLNHDAMYWYRQDPGQGLRLIYYSQIVNDFQKGDIAEGYSVSREKKESFPLTVTSAQKNPTAFYLCASSIREGPYSNYGYTFGSGTRLTVV.